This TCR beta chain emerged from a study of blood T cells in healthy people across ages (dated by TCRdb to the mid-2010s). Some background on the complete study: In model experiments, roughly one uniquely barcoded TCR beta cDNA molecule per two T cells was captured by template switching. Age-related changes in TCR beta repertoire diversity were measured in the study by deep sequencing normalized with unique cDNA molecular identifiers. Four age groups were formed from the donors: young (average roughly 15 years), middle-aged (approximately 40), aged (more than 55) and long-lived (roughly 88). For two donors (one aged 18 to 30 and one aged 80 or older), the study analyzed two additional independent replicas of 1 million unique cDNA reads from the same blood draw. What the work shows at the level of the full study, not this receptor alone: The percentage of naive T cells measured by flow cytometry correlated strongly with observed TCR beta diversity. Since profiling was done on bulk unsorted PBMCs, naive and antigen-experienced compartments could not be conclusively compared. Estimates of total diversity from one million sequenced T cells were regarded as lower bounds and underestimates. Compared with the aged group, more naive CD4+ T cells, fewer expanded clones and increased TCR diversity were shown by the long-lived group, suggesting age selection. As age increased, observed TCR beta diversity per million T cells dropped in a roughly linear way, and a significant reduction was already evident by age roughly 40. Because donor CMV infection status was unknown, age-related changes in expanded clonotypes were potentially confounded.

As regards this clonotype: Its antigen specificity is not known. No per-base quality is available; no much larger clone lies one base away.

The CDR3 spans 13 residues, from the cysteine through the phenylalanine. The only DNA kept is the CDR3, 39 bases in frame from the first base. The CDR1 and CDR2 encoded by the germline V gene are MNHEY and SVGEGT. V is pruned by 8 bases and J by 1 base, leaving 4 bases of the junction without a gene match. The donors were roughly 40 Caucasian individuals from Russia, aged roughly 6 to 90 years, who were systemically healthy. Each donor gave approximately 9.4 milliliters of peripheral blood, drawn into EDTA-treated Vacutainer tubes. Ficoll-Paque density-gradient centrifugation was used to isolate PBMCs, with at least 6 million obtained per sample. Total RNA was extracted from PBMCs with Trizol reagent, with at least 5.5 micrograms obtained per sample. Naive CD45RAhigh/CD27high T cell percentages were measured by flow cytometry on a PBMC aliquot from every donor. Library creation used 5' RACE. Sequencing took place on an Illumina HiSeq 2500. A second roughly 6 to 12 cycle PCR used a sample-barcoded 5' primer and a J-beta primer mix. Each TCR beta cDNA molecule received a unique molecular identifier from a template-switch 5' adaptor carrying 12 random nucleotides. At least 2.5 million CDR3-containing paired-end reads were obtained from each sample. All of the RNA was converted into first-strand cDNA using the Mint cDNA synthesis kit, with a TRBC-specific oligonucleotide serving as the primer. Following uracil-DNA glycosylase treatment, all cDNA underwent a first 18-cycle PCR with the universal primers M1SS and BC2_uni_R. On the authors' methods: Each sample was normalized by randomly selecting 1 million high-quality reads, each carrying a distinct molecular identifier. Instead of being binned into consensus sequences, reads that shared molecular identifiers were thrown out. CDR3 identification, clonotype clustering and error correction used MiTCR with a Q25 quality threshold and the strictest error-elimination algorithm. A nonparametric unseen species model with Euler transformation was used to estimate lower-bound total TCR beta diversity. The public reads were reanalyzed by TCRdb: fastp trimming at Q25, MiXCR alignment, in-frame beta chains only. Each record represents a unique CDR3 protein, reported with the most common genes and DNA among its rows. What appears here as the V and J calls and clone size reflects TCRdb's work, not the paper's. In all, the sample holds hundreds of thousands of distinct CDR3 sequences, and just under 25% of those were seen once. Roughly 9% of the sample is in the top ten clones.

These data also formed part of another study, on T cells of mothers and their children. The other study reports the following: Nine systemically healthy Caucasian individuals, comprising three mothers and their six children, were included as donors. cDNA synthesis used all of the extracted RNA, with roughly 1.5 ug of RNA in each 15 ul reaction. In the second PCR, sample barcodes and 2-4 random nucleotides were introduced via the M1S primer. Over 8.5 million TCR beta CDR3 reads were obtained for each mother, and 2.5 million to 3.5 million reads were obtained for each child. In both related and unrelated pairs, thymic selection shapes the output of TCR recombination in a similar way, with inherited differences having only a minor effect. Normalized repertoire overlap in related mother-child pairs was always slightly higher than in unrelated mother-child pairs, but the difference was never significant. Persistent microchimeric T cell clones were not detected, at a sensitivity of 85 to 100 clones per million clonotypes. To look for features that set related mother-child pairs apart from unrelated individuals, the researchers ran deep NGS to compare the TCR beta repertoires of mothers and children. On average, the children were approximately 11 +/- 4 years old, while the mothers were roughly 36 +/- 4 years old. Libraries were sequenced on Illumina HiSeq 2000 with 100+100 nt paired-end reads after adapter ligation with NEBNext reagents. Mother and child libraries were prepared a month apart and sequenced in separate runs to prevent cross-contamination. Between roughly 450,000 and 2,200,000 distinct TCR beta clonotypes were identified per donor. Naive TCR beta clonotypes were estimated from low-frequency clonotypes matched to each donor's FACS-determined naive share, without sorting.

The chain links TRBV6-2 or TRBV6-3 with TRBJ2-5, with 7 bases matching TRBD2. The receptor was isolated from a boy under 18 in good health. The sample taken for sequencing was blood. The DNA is TGTGCCAGCGCCTCTAGCGGCCAAGAGACCCAGTACTTC. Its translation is CASASSGQETQYF.